This TCR beta chain appears in the sequencing data of a study of prognosis after radiotherapy for stage I lung cancer. It was by two-round multiplex PCR that TCR beta CDR3 was amplified from genomic DNA. First-round PCR amplification was performed with primers specific to each TRBV and TRBJ gene. TCRdb re-called the multiplex PCR reads with MiXCR, one entry per CDR3 protein. This table has 20,000 or so distinct CDR3 sequences, roughly 43% appearing once. Germline V gene data show CDR1 as MNHNS and CDR2 as SASEGT. This CDR3 comprises 14 residues. V lost 7 bases and J 3 bases, leaving 16 bases between the germline ends.

The chain recombines TRBV6-1 with TRBJ2-7; TRBD1 is a possible D gene (5 bases). Sequenced material: PBMCs, taken before or after stereotactic body radiation therapy (not recorded which). This clonotype originated in a donor over 45 with non-small cell lung cancer. The CDR3 sequence: CASKPTASYYEQYF. The DNA for the CDR3 is TGTGCCAGCAAGCCGACAGCATCCTACTACGAGCAGTACTTC.